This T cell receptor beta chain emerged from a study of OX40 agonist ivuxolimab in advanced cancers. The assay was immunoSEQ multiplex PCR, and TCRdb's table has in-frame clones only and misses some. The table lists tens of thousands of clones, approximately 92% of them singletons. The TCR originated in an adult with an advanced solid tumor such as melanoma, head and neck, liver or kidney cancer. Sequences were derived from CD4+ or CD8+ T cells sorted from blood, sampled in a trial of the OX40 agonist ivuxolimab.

CDR3 in amino acids: CAWSVLRNTEAFF. In DNA, the CDR3 is TGTGCCTGGAGTGTTCTCCGTAACACTGAAGCTTTCTTT. The chain is built from TRBV30 and TRBJ1-1, with no clear D. The V end was cut by 0 bases, the J end by 2 bases, with 7 bases between. This CDR3 has 13 residues. Germline loops: CDR1 GTSNPN, CDR2 SVGIG (reference sequence).